This record concerns one T cell receptor beta chain sequence. What it recognizes is unknown. These data are taken from a study of PD-1 blockade in classical Hodgkin lymphoma. Each patient experienced a relapse that followed autologous stem cell transplantation, and brentuximab vedotin exposure varied. Findings of the study overall: Newly diagnosed patients were said to have less baseline TCR diversity than healthy donors did.

Method: immunoSEQ multiplex PCR; TCRdb's copy keeps in-frame clones and lacks some. The table records approximately 26,000 clones, about four fifths of them present only once. Germline lookup yields CDR1 SGHVS and CDR2 FQNEAQ. The V end was cut by 1 base, the J end by 7 bases, with 16 bases between. The CDR3 runs 15 residues. The chain joins TRBV7-8 to TRBJ2-5; either TRBD1 or TRBD2 may fit D (5 bases each). The TCR originated in a human donor with classical Hodgkin lymphoma. The sample here was peripheral blood mononuclear cells (PBMCs), taken before the second cycle of nivolumab. The DNA of the CDR3 is TGTGCCAGCAGCTTAGATGGCTCGGGGCTGGGGACCCAGTACTTC. Amino acid sequence: CASSLDGSGLGTQYF.